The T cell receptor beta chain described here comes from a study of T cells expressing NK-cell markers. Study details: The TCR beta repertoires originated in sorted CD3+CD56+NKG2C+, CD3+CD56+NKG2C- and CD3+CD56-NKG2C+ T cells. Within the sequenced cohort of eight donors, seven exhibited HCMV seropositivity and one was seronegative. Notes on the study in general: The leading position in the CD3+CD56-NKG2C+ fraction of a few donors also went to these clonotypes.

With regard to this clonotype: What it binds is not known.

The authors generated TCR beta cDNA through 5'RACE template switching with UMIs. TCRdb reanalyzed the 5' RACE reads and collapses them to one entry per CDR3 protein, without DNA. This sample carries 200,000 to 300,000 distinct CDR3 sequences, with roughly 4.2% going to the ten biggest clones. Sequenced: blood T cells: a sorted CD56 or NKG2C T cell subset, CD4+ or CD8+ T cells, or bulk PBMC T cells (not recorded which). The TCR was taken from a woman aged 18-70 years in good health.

The CDR3 protein is CSASEAWVGSPLHF. This chain joins TRBV20-1 and TRBJ1-6. Germline CDR1 DFQATT, CDR2 SNEGSKA (reference sequence). The CDR3 consists of 14 residues.